The clone carrying this TCR beta chain was recorded only once. The antigen remains unidentified. TCRdb passed the 5' RACE reads through MiXCR, listing each CDR3 protein once. The sample lists fewer than 400,000 distinct CDR3 sequences; approximately 20% were seen once. The data were obtained in a study of CD8 T cells in ankylosing spondylitis. Whole-study results and caveats: Seven or eight highly homologous variants formed a TCR beta motif that appeared characteristic of ankylosing spondylitis blood.

This receptor was taken from a male donor with ankylosing spondylitis. Sequencing was performed on blood, either unsorted or a sorted T cell fraction (not recorded which).

The CDR3 sequence is CASSETGLAGGYEQYF. As DNA, the CDR3 is TGTGCCAGCAGCGAAACCGGACTAGCGGGAGGGTACGAGCAGTACTTC. The chain has TRBV11-2 and TRBJ2-7; 15 nucleotides agree with TRBD2. This CDR3 contains 16 residues. With V trimmed by 5 bases and J by 4 bases, 6 bases remained unmatched. Germline V gene sequence: CDR1 SGHAT, CDR2 FQNNGV.